The 6 T cell receptor beta chains below come from one sample, sequenced in a study of cytomegalovirus exposure and HLA in healthy donors. Profiling relied on immunoSEQ multiplex PCR, and the TCRdb table lists in-frame clones only, not all of them. The sample shows 150,000 to 200,000 clones, 80% to 90% of them seen only once. The specimen sequenced was PBMCs. All receptors derive from a woman aged 18-35 years in good health and CMV-seronegative.

CDR3 in amino acids: CASTLLAGNTGELFF. CDR3 nucleotides: TGTGCCAGCACCCTACTAGCGGGGAACACCGGGGAGCTGTTTTTT. This chain links TRBV6-6 with TRBJ2-2; 9 bases fit TRBD2. Trimming at V came to 7 bases and at J to 1 base, leaving 4 bases not matched to a gene. The CDR3 is 15 amino acids. Germline CDR1 MNHNY, CDR2 SVGAGI (reference sequence).

The chain is built from TRBV29-1 and TRBJ2-1; TRBD2 is a possible D gene (6 bases). CDR3 length: 16 residues. The germline CDR1 and CDR2 sequences are SQVTM and ANQGSEA. Trimming stripped 2 bases from V and 2 bases from J, with 16 bases between. The CDR3 is CSVEPTTGTAYNEQFF. The CDR3 DNA reads as TGCAGCGTTGAACCTACTACCGGGACTGCCTACAATGAGCAGTTCTTC.

This chain joins TRBV7-2 and TRBJ2-7, with TRBD1 identical over 9 bases. The CDR3 is made up of 16 amino acids. CDR1 SGHTA and CDR2 FQGNSA come from the germline V gene. The junction had 7 bases not matched to a gene; V was cut back by 0 bases and J by 4 bases. The CDR3 is CASSLAGTGRSYEQYF. The CDR3 coding sequence is TGTGCCAGCAGCTTAGCCGGGACAGGGCGTTCTTACGAGCAGTACTTC.

The J gene is TRBJ2-6, the V gene TRBV10-3; 7 nucleotides match TRBD1. V trimming: 3 bases; J trimming: 1 base; junction bases outside the gene matches: 6. Germline V gene data show CDR1 as ENHRY and CDR2 as SYGVKD. This CDR3 is 17 amino acids long. This CDR3 reads CAISDPGQVSGANVLTF. The DNA of the CDR3 is TGTGCCATCAGTGACCCAGGACAGGTTTCTGGGGCCAACGTCCTGACTTTC.

The gene calls are TRBV6-5 and TRBJ1-1, with TRBD1 matching 8 bases. Germline trimming cut 5 bases from V and 0 bases from J; bases unmatched to any gene: 5. Germline V lookup: CDR1 MNHEY, CDR2 SVGAGI. This CDR3 has 15 amino acids. CDR3 loop: CASSAGQGLNTEAFF. CDR3 in DNA: TGTGCCAGCAGTGCCGGACAGGGACTGAACACTGAAGCTTTCTTT.

The chain uses TRBV5-1 and TRBJ2-5; weak D call: TRBD2 (6 bases). This CDR3 is 14 amino acids long. Germline V gene sequence: CDR1 SGHRS, CDR2 YFSETQ. Trimming stripped 7 bases from V and 4 bases from J, with 17 bases between. In DNA, the CDR3 is TGCGCCAGCGGTCTGACCGGGACTCGAGAGACCCAGTACTTC. As protein: CASGLTGTRETQYF.